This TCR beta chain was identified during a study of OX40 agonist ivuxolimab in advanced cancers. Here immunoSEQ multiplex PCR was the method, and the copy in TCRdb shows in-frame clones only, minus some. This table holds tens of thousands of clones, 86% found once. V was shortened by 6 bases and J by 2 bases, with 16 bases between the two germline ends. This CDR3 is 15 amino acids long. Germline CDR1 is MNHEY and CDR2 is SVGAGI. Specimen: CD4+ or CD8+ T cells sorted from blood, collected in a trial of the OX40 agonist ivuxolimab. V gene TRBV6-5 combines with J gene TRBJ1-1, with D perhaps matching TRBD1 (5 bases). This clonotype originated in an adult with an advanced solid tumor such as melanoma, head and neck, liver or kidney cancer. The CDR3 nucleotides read TGTGCCAGCAGGCCCTCGCGGGGGACCAACACTGAAGCTTTCTTT. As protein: CASRPSRGTNTEAFF.